The 3 T cell receptor beta chains in this list originate from one sample, sequenced in a study of CD8 T cells in ankylosing spondylitis. TCRdb ran MiXCR on the 5' RACE reads and lists one entry per CDR3 protein. The repertoire has about 360,000 distinct CDR3 sequences, approximately 14% of them found once; the top ten carry approximately 0.99%. Sequenced sample: blood, either unsorted or a sorted T cell fraction (not recorded which). The receptor set was obtained from a male donor with ankylosing spondylitis or in good health (not recorded which).

This chain connects TRBV4-1 to TRBJ1-1; D is unresolved. The CDR3 is 16 amino acids. Trimming removed 6 bases from V and 1 base from J, with 18 bases in between. CDR1 MGHRA and CDR2 YSYEKL come from the germline V gene. CDR3 sequence reads: CASSLQPSGGNTEAFF. In DNA, the CDR3 is TGCGCCAGCAGTCTACAGCCGTCCGGCGGGAACACTGAAGCTTTCTTT.

This clonotype was seen a single time. V gene TRBV12-5 combines with J gene TRBJ2-5; TRBD1 agrees at 7 bases. This CDR3 contains 14 residues. The V segment lost 4 bases and the J segment 4 bases; nucleotides outside the gene matches: 6. Germline V gene sequence: CDR1 LGHNT, CDR2 FRNRAP. CDR3 loop: CASGSGTALETQYF. The CDR3 nucleotides read TGTGCTAGTGGTTCCGGGACAGCCTTAGAGACCCAGTACTTC. Complete variable domain (other parts from reference TRBV12-5 and TRBJ2-5): DARVTQTPRHKVTEMGQEVTMRCQPILGHNTVFWYRQTMMQGLELLAYFRNRAPLDDSGMPKDRFSAEMPDATLATLKIQPSEPRDSAVYFCASGSGTALETQYFGPGTRLLVL.

This chain links TRBV18 with TRBJ2-5; maybe TRBD1 (6 bases). Germline V gives CDR1 KGHSH, CDR2 LQKENI. V dropped 5 bases and J dropped 2 bases, with 9 bases sitting between them. The CDR3 runs 13 residues. In nucleotides, the CDR3 is TGTGCCAGCTCATCGGACAGTCAAGAGACCCAGTACTTC. The encoded protein is CASSSDSQETQYF.